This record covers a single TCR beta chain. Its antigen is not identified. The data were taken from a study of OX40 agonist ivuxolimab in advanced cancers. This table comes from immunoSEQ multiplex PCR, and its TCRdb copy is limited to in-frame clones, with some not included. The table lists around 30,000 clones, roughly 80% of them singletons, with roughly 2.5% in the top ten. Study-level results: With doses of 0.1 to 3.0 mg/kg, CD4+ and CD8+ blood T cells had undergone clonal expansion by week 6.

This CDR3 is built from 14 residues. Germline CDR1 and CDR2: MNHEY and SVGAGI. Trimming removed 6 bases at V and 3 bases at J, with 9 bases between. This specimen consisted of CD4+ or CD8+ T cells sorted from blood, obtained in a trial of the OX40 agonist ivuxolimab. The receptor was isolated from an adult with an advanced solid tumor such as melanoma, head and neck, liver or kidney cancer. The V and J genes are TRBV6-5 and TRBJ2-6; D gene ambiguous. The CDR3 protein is CASREVRGANVLTF. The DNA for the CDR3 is TGTGCCAGCAGAGAGGTGCGTGGGGCCAACGTCCTGACTTTC.